This T cell receptor (beta chain) comes out of a study of CD8 T cells in ankylosing spondylitis. Broader study findings: A motif of fewer than ten highly homologous TCR beta variants was seen as apparently characteristic of ankylosing spondylitis blood. Reportedly, significant enrichment of disease-linked clones occurred in matched ankylosing spondylitis synovial fluid.

Regarding this clonotype: No antigen is known for it.

The V gene's germline CDR1 is SGHRS and CDR2 YFSETQ. V dropped 4 bases and J dropped 7; count of bases not matched to a gene: 16. The length of the CDR3 is 17 residues. TCRdb re-derived calls from the 5' RACE reads in MiXCR, one entry per CDR3 protein. In the table there are tens of thousands of distinct CDR3 sequences, 27% of which are singletons. The sequencing input was blood, either unsorted or a sorted T cell fraction (not recorded which). The chain employs TRBV5-1 and TRBJ1-4; the match to TRBD1 covers 7 bases. The source is a male donor with ankylosing spondylitis or in good health (not recorded which). For the CDR3, the DNA is TGCGCCAGCAGCCGCTCCCCCAGACAGGGAGTTGGTGAAAAACTGTTTTTT. Translated, it gives CASSRSPRQGVGEKLFF.